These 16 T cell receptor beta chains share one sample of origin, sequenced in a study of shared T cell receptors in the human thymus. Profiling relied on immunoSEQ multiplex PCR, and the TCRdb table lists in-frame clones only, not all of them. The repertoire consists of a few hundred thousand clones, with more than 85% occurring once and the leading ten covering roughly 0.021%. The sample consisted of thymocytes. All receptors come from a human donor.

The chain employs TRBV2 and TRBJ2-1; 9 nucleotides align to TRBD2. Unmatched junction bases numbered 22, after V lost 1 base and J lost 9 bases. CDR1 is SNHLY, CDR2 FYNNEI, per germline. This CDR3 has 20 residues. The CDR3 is CASSEVGDSGRLGPYPEQFF. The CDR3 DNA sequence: TGTGCCAGCAGTGAAGTTGGGGATAGCGGGAGACTGGGCCCTTACCCTGAGCAGTTCTTC. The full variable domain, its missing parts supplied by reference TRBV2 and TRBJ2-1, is EPEVTQTPSHQVTQMGQEVILRCVPISNHLYFYWYRQILGQKVEFLVSFYNNEISEKSEIFDDQFSVERPDGSNFTLKIRSTKLEDSAMYFCASSEVGDSGRLGPYPEQFFGPGTRLTVL.

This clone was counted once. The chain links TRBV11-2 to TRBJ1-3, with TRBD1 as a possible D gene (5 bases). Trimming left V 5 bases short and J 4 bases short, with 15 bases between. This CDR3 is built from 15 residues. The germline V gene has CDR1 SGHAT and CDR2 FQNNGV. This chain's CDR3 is CASSRLGGDGNTIYF. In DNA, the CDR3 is TGTGCCAGCAGCCGCCTGGGGGGGGACGGAAACACCATATATTTT.

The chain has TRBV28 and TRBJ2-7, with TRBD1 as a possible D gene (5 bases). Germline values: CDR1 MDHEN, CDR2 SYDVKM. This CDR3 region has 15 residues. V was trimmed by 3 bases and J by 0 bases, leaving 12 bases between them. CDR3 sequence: CASSFLQDSSYEQYF. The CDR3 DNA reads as TGTGCCAGCAGTTTCTTACAGGATAGCTCCTACGAGCAGTACTTC.

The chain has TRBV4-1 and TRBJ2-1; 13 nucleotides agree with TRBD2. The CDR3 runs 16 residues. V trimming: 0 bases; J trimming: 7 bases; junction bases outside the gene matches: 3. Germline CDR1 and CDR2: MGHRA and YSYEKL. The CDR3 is CASSQDALAGGNEQFF. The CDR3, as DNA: TGCGCCAGCAGCCAAGATGCACTAGCGGGGGGGAATGAGCAGTTCTTC.

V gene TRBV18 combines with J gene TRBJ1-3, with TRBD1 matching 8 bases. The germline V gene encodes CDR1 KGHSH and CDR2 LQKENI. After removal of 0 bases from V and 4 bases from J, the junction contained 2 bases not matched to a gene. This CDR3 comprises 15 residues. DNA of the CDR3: TGTGCCAGCTCACCACCGACAGGGGAGGGAAACACCATATATTTT. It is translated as CASSPPTGEGNTIYF. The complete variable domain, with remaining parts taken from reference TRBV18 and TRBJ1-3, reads NAGVMQNPRHLVRRRGQEARLRCSPMKGHSHVYWYRQLPEEGLKFMVYLQKENIIDESGMPKERFSAEFPKEGPSILRIQQVVRGDSAAYFCASSPPTGEGNTIYFGEGSWLTVV.

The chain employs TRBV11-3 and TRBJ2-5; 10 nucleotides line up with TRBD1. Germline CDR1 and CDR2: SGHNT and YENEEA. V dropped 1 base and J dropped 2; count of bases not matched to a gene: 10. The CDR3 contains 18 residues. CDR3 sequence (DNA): TGTGCCAGCAGCTTAGGGGCCGAGGGACAGGGGACACAAGAGACCCAGTACTTC. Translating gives CASSLGAEGQGTQETQYF.

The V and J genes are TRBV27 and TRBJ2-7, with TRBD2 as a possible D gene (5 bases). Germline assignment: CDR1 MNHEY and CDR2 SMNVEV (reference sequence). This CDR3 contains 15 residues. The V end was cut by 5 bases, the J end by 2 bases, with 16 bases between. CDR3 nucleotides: TGTGCCAGCAGTCAGTCCCTAGCTTTCCCCTACGAGCAGTACTTC. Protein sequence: CASSQSLAFPYEQYF.

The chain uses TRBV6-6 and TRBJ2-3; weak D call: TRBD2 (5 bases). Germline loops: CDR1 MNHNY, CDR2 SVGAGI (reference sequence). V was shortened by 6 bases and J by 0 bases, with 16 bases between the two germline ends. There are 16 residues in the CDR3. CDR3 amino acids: CASSPSAESSTDTQYF. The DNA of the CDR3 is TGTGCCAGCAGCCCGTCAGCGGAGAGTAGCACAGATACGCAGTATTTT.

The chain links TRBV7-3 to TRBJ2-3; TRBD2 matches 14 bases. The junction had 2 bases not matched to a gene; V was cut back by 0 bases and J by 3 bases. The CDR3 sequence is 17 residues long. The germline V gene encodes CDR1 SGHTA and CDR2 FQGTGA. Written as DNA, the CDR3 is TGTGCCAGCAGCTTAACGTGGACTAGCGGGAGGACAGATACGCAGTATTTT. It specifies CASSLTWTSGRTDTQYF.

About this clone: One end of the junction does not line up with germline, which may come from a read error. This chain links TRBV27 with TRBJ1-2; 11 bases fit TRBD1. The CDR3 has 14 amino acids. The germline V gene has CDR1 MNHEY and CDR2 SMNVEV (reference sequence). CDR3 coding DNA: TGTGCCAGCAGGTTATGGGGGACAGGGGGTTGCTACACCTTC. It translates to CASRLWGTGGCYTF.

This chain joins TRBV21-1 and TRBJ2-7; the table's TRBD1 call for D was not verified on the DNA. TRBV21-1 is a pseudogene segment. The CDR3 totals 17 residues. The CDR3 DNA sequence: TGTGCCAGCAGCATAGCGACCGACAGGCCAAAATCCTACGAGCAGTACTTC. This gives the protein CASSIATDRPKSYEQYF.

CDR3 bases: TGTGCCATCAGCCTCACCCTGACAGGGGGAGGCAATCAGCCCCAGCATTTT. Translated: CAISLTLTGGGNQPQHF. The gene calls are TRBV10-3 and TRBJ1-5; 9 bases fit TRBD1. The CDR3 is 17 amino acids. V gave up 6 bases and J gave up 2 bases; unmatched junction bases: 11. Germline V gene sequence: CDR1 ENHRY, CDR2 SYGVKD.

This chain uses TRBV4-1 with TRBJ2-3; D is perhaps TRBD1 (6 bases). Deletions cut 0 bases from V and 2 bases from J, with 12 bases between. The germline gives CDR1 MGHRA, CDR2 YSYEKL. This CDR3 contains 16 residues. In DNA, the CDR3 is TGCGCCAGCAGCCAAGACTCGGGGACACACACAGATACGCAGTATTTT. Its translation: CASSQDSGTHTDTQYF.

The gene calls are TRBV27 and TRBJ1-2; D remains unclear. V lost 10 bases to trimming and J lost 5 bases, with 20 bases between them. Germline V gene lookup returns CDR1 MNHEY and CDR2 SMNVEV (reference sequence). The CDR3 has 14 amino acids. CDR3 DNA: TGTGCCACCGCTTTTGTCCCGCTTGGGTATGGCTACACCTTC. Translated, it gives CATAFVPLGYGYTF.

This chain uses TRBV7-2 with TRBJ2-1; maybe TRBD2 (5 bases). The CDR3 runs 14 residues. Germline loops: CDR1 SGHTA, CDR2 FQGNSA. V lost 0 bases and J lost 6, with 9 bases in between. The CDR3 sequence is CASSLAGGANEQFF. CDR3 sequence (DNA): TGTGCCAGCAGCTTAGCAGGAGGAGCCAATGAGCAGTTCTTC.

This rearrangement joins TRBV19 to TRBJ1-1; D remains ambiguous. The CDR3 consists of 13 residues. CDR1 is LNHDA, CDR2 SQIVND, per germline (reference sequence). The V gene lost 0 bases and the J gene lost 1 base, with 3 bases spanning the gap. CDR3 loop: CASSIEENTEAFF. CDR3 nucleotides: TGTGCCAGTAGTATAGAAGAGAACACTGAAGCTTTCTTT.